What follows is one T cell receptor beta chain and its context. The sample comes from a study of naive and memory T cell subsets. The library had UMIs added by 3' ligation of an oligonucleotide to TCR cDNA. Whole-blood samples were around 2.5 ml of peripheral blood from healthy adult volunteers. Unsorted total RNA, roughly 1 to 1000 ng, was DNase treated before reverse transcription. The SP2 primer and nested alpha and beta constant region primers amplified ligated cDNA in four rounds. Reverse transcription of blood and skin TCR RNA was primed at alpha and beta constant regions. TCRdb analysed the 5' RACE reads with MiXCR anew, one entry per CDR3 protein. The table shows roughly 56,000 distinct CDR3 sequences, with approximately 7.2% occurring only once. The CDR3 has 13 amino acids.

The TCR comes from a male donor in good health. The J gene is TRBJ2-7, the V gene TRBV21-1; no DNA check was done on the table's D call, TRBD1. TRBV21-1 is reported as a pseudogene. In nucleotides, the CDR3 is TGTGCCAGCAGGTGGGGGGAAAACTACGAGCAGAACTTC. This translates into CASRWGENYEQNF.